Described below is a single T cell receptor beta chain sequence and its context. The target antigen is unknown. These data are taken from a study of cytomegalovirus exposure and HLA in healthy donors. Background on the study: Under 85% of roughly 430 genotyped donors fell in the Caucasian-associated ancestry cluster. Study conclusions and caveats: Reports credit the classifier with highly specific, highly sensitive diagnosis of cytomegalovirus status.

A multiplex PCR was run with 60 Vbeta primers and 13 Jbeta primers. Using immunoSEQ multiplex PCR, the repertoire was profiled, and TCRdb retains in-frame clones only, with some absent. The data hold approximately 190,000 clones, with approximately 78% observed a single time. CDR3 length equals 15 residues. CDR1 SGHRS and CDR2 YFSETQ come from the germline V gene. V was shortened by 7 bases and J by 7 bases, with 23 bases between the two germline ends. The sequence derives from a woman in her 30s in good health and CMV-seropositive. What was sequenced was PBMCs. The rearrangement joins TRBV5-1 to TRBJ1-2; D is unclear. Here the CDR3 DNA reads TGCGCCAGCGCCCTAATACCCTTAAGCGGCGTTGGCTACACCTTC. It encodes CASALIPLSGVGYTF.